The clone carrying this TCR beta chain appeared a few times. Antigen specificity is unknown. The sample belongs to a study of cytomegalovirus exposure and HLA in healthy donors. Study context: Unique TCRs numbering some 80 million, obtained from HLA-typed donors, made up an early data release. Study-wide results and limits: A later analysis found that most CMV-associated TCR beta chains appeared HLA-restricted. Among the sequence variants, a highly shared cluster was likely an artifact of sequencing.

The germline gives CDR1 SGHRS, CDR2 YFSETQ. V lost 2 bases to trimming and J lost 1 base; unmatched junction nucleotides: 2. The CDR3 extends over 15 amino acids. Primers included in the PCR were 60 Vbeta and 13 Jbeta primers. TCRdb keeps only in-frame clones here, not all; method: immunoSEQ multiplex PCR. The top ten hold less than 3% of the sample, which has about 150,000 clones, about 64% seen once. This clonotype was obtained from a woman aged 40 to 55 in good health and CMV-seronegative. The specimen sequenced was PBMCs. This chain uses TRBV5-1 with TRBJ1-3; 8 nucleotides agree with TRBD1. In DNA form, the CDR3 reads TGCGCCAGCAGCTTAAGGACAGGGTCTGGAAACACCATATATTTT. Amino acid sequence: CASSLRTGSGNTIYF. Complete variable domain (other parts from reference TRBV5-1 and TRBJ1-3): KAGVTQTPRYLIKTRGQQVTLSCSPISGHRSVSWYQQTPGQGLQFLFEYFSETQRNKGNFPGRFSGRQFSNSRSEMNVSTLELGDSALYLCASSLRTGSGNTIYFGEGSWLTVV.